Below, one T cell receptor beta chain is given with its context. The entry originates in a study of blood T cells in healthy people across ages. Study summary: About one barcoded beta molecule per two T cells came from capture by template switching.

Through a sample-barcoded 5' primer and a J-beta primer mix, a second PCR was run for roughly 6 to 11 cycles. Using its own MiXCR run on the 5' RACE reads, TCRdb lists one record per CDR3 protein. Of about 1.8 million distinct CDR3 sequences listed, about 49% are singletons. V gave up 6 bases and J gave up 4 bases, with 12 bases separating them. The germline CDR1 and CDR2 sequences are MNHNS and SASEGT. CDR3 length: 13 amino acids. Per-sample PBMC isolation yielded at least 7 million cells. The J gene is TRBJ1-1, the V gene TRBV6-1; D possibly corresponds to TRBD1 (5 bases). The sequence was obtained from a woman between 40 and 50 years old in good health. The sample comprised blood. CDR3 in amino acids: CASRAVGGTEAFF. For the CDR3, the DNA is TGTGCCAGCAGGGCCGTCGGGGGCACTGAAGCTTTCTTT.